These 27 T cell receptor beta chains came from one sample sequenced in a study of Graves' ophthalmopathy and Graves' hyperthyroidism. Amplified material comprised TCR beta CDR3 regions derived from RNA transcripts. Second-round multiplex PCR came after a first-round RT-PCR that employed HTBI primers. MiXCR, run by TCRdb on the multiplex PCR reads, gives a single entry per CDR3 protein. The data show hundreds of thousands of distinct CDR3 sequences, 40% seen once. Sequenced sample: peripheral blood. These receptors all come from an adult man with Graves' ophthalmopathy.

This clonotype was found once. V gene TRBV7-2 combines with J gene TRBJ1-2; TRBD1 is a possible D gene (5 bases). V gave up 6 bases and J gave up 6 bases, with 14 bases separating them. Germline loops: CDR1 SGHTA, CDR2 FQGNSA. The CDR3 extends over 13 amino acids. CDR3 sequence reads: CASRRAGTDGYTF. The CDR3 nucleotides read TGTGCCAGCAGGAGGGCAGGGACGGATGGCTACACCTTC. The full variable domain, completed using reference TRBV7-2 and TRBJ1-2, is GAGVSQSPSNKVTEKGKDVELRCDPISGHTALYWYRQSLGQGLEFLIYFQGNSAPDKSGLPSDRFSAERTGGSVSTLTIQRTQQEDSAVYLCASRRAGTDGYTFGSGTRLTVV.

The chain recombines TRBV2 with TRBJ1-4; unclear D gene. V was clipped by 1 base and J by 7 bases, with 10 bases between them. The CDR3 is 14 amino acids. CDR1 and CDR2 (germline): SNHLY, FYNNEI. CDR3 nucleotide sequence: TGTGCCAGCAGTGAAGGGGGATATAGTGAAAAACTGTTTTTT. Translation: CASSEGGYSEKLFF.

Remarks on this clonotype: A much larger clone sits a single nucleotide away, making a read error possible. This chain links TRBV6-5 with TRBJ2-5, with D tentatively TRBD1 or TRBD2 (6 bases each). V was cut by 7 bases and J by 5 bases, with 14 bases left in between. The CDR3 contains 13 residues. CDR1 and CDR2 (germline): MNHEY, SVGAGI. The CDR3, as DNA: TGTGCCAGCAACTCCGGGGGCGGTGAGACCCAGTACTTC. It is translated as CASNSGGGETQYF.

Remarks on this clonotype: An end of the junction does not agree with germline; a read error may underlie this. The rearrangement uses TRBV2 and TRBJ2-6; no clear D. Germline V gives CDR1 SNHLY, CDR2 FYNNEI. CDR3 size: 13 residues. The CDR3 protein is CAGRGAGANVLTF. In DNA form, the CDR3 reads TGTGCCGGCAGAGGAGCTGGGGCCAACGTCCTGACTTTC.

The gene calls are TRBV5-1 and TRBJ1-1, with D perhaps TRBD1 (5 bases). The CDR3 length is 16 residues. Trimming left V 0 bases short and J 6 bases short, with 18 bases between. Germline CDR1 is SGHRS and CDR2 is YFSETQ. CDR3 nucleotides: TGCGCCAGCAGCTTGGGGGACCAACTAATATCATCTGAAGCTTTCTTT. It is translated as CASSLGDQLISSEAFF. Complete variable domain (other parts from reference TRBV5-1 and TRBJ1-1): KAGVTQTPRYLIKTRGQQVTLSCSPISGHRSVSWYQQTPGQGLQFLFEYFSETQRNKGNFPGRFSGRQFSNSRSEMNVSTLELGDSALYLCASSLGDQLISSEAFFGQGTRLTVV.

This clonotype was counted ten times or more. V gene TRBV7-2 combines with J gene TRBJ1-6; unclear D gene. Per germline, CDR1 SGHTA and CDR2 FQGNSA. The germline V and J ends were trimmed by 1 base and 7 bases, with 11 bases remaining between them. The CDR3 covers 15 residues. The CDR3 DNA reads TGTGCCAGCAGCTTAGACCCGCGCAGCAATTCACCCCTCCACTTT. This translates into CASSLDPRSNSPLHF.

Regarding this clonotype: Sequence at one end of the junction differs from germline and may be a read error. V gene TRBV25-1 combines with J gene TRBJ2-2; D remains unclear. The CDR3 contains 14 residues. Germline CDR1 reads MGHDK; CDR2 reads SYGVNS. The CDR3 protein is CASSQGWNTGELFF. The CDR3 region has the DNA TGCGCCAGCAGCCAAGGCTGGAACACCGGGGAGCTGTTTTTT.

V gene TRBV29-1 combines with J gene TRBJ2-5, with 11 bases aligning to TRBD1. CDR3 length: 14 amino acids. Germline CDR1 and CDR2: SQVTM and ANQGSEA. V gave up 8 bases and J gave up 3 bases; unmatched junction bases: 8. CDR3 amino acids: CSTLGQGVEETQYF. CDR3 nucleotides: TGCAGCACACTGGGACAGGGGGTGGAAGAGACCCAGTACTTC.

This clonotype appeared many times. The V gene is TRBV10-3, the J gene TRBJ2-2; D gene unclear. CDR1 is ENHRY, CDR2 SYGVKD, per germline. The CDR3 runs 14 residues. V gave up 0 bases and J gave up 4 bases, with 6 bases separating them. The CDR3 sequence is CAISESRPTGELFF. The DNA of the CDR3 is TGTGCCATCAGTGAGTCGAGGCCCACCGGGGAGCTGTTTTTT.

This clonotype was seen ten or more times. The V and J genes are TRBV7-2 and TRBJ2-2; no reliable D call. The CDR3 loop spans 15 amino acids. Germline CDR1 reads SGHTA; CDR2 reads FQGNSA. V was shortened by 0 bases and J by 1 base, with 6 bases between the two germline ends. CDR3 nucleotides: TGTGCCAGCAGCTTAGCGGCGCGGAACACCGGGGAGCTGTTTTTT. Its translation is CASSLAARNTGELFF.

J is TRBJ1-3 and V is TRBV29-1; TRBD1 agrees at 8 bases. The CDR3 is 13 residues long. J lost 8 bases, V lost 6 bases, and 9 bases had no gene match. Germline V lookup: CDR1 SQVTM, CDR2 ANQGSEA. CDR3 region: CSVRTGIGYTIYF. CDR3 bases: TGCAGCGTCCGGACAGGGATCGGCTACACCATATATTTT.

This clonotype was detected many times. This chain connects TRBV7-9 to TRBJ2-7; D unresolved. The germline V and J ends were trimmed by 0 bases and 7 bases, with 16 bases remaining between them. The CDR3 has 15 residues. Germline values: CDR1 SEHNR, CDR2 FQNEAQ (reference sequence). The CDR3: CASSLAYGQALEQYF. CDR3 DNA: TGTGCCAGCAGCTTAGCGTACGGGCAGGCTCTTGAGCAGTACTTC.

A few counts support this clonotype. V gene TRBV7-9 combines with J gene TRBJ1-2; 8 positions match TRBD1. Germline-derived CDR1 and CDR2 are SEHNR and FQNEAQ (reference sequence). The CDR3 covers 16 residues. With 4 bases clipped from V and 5 bases from J, the junction kept 12 bases outside the gene matches. As DNA, the CDR3 is TGTGCCAGCAGCTACTCGCTTGGACAGGGAGGGTATGGCTACACCTTC. This encodes CASSYSLGQGGYGYTF.

In regard to this clonotype: One junction end does not reproduce the germline sequence, and a read error may be involved. This chain uses TRBV7-2 with TRBJ1-3, with no clear D. Germline V gives CDR1 SGHTA, CDR2 FQGNSA. CDR3 length: 16 residues. CDR3 bases: TGTGCCAGCAGCTTCCGTGCGTTTGTTTCTGGAAACACCATACATTTT. Encoded protein: CASSFRAFVSGNTIHF.

The gene calls are TRBV2 and TRBJ2-7, with TRBD1 identical over 8 bases. V shed 10 bases and J 3 bases; nucleotides not matched to a gene: 14. CDR1 SNHLY and CDR2 FYNNEI come from the germline V gene. This CDR3 has 15 amino acids. This chain's CDR3 is CAISGQGRSRYEQYF. The CDR3 nucleotides read TGTGCCATCTCCGGACAGGGTCGTAGTCGCTACGAGCAGTACTTC. Full variable domain (rest looked up from reference TRBV2 and TRBJ2-7): EPEVTQTPSHQVTQMGQEVILRCVPISNHLYFYWYRQILGQKVEFLVSFYNNEISEKSEIFDDQFSVERPDGSNFTLKIRSTKLEDSAMYFCAISGQGRSRYEQYFGPGTRLTVT.

This clonotype was observed a single time. This may be a read error: a much more frequent sequence differs by one nucleotide. The DNA is omitted, as the CDR3 cannot be located on it reliably, and the CDR3 follows TCRdb's listing. The V call is TRBV29-1, the J call TRBJ2-7; the table calls TRBD2, which could not be checked here. The CDR3 spans 13 amino acids, including both terminal residues. Per germline, CDR1 SQVTM and CDR2 ANQGSEA. CDR3 protein: CSVVAGGTYEQHF.

This chain uses TRBV20-1 with TRBJ1-2; possible D gene TRBD1, 5 bases. CDR1 and CDR2 from the germline V gene are DFQATT and SNEGSKA (reference sequence). The V gene lost 5 bases and the J gene lost 0 bases, with 13 bases spanning the gap. The CDR3 consists of 14 residues. CDR3 DNA sequence: TGCAGTGCTCAAGAGATGGGGGCTAACTATGGCTACACCTTC. Its protein is CSAQEMGANYGYTF.

The rearrangement uses TRBV29-1 and TRBJ2-5; no clear D gene. CDR1 is SQVTM, CDR2 ANQGSEA, per germline. This CDR3 is built from 12 residues. The germline V and J ends were trimmed by 3 bases and 1 base, with 6 bases remaining between them. The CDR3 loop reads CSVEDPQETQYF. The CDR3, as DNA: TGCAGCGTTGAGGACCCCCAAGAGACCCAGTACTTC.

The chain joins TRBV12-3 or TRBV12-4 to TRBJ2-5; no firm D call. CDR3 length: 16 amino acids. Trimming removed 3 bases from V and 2 bases from J, with 16 bases in between. CDR3: CASSFGVSRMQETQYF. CDR3 coding DNA: TGTGCCAGCAGTTTTGGGGTATCGCGAATGCAAGAGACCCAGTACTTC.

The rearrangement links TRBV15 to TRBJ1-2; D gene unclear. Looked up from germline, CDR1 is LNHNV and CDR2 is YYDKDF (reference sequence). Trimming left V 3 bases short and J 2 bases short, with 16 bases between. The CDR3 contains 16 residues. CDR3 DNA: TGTGCCACCAGCAGTGAAGCGAAGCGGCTCAACTATGGCTACACCTTC. It specifies CATSSEAKRLNYGYTF.

The rearrangement uses TRBV11-1 and TRBJ2-5; the match to TRBD2 covers 14 bases. The germline gives CDR1 SGHAT, CDR2 FQDESV (reference sequence). With 1 base clipped from V and 4 bases from J, the junction kept 5 bases outside the gene matches. The CDR3 contains 17 residues. The CDR3 DNA reads as TGTGCCAGCAGCTTAGGTCGACTAGCGGGGGGGCGAGAGACCCAGTACTTC. Protein sequence: CASSLGRLAGGRETQYF.

Regarding this clonotype: Just one base apart from a much larger clone, this may be a read error. The chain employs TRBV7-9 and TRBJ2-6, with D unclear. V was cut by 3 bases and J by 2 bases, with 5 bases left in between. The CDR3 has 14 amino acids. Germline values: CDR1 SEHNR, CDR2 FQNEAQ (reference sequence). CDR3 amino acids: CASSFLPGANVLTF. CDR3 nucleotides: TGTGCCAGCAGCTTTCTCCCTGGGGCCAACGTCCTGACTTTC.

Ten or more counts support this clonotype. The chain employs TRBV29-1 and TRBJ1-6; the match to TRBD1 covers 7 bases. The V gene's germline CDR1 is SQVTM and CDR2 ANQGSEA. The CDR3 runs to 15 residues. With V trimmed by 7 bases and J by 9 bases, 15 bases remained unmatched. The CDR3 spells CSARQGTGPSSPLHF. As DNA, the CDR3 is TGCAGCGCCCGACAGGGAACGGGTCCAAGTTCACCCCTCCACTTT.

The rearrangement joins TRBV2 to TRBJ2-7; no clear D. The CDR3 spans 12 residues. The germline V gene has CDR1 SNHLY and CDR2 FYNNEI. Trimming cost V 3 bases and J 5 bases, with 8 bases left between them. The CDR3 loop is CASSDGRNEQYF. The DNA of the CDR3 is TGTGCCAGCAGTGACGGCAGGAACGAGCAGTACTTC. Full variable domain (outside the CDR3, taken from reference TRBV2 and TRBJ2-7): EPEVTQTPSHQVTQMGQEVILRCVPISNHLYFYWYRQILGQKVEFLVSFYNNEISEKSEIFDDQFSVERPDGSNFTLKIRSTKLEDSAMYFCASSDGRNEQYFGPGTRLTVT.

This clonotype has more than one count but fewer than ten. The chain uses TRBV7-9 and TRBJ1-2; D unclear. CDR1 and CDR2 from the germline V gene are SEHNR and FQNEAQ (reference sequence). The CDR3 loop spans 15 amino acids. Between the trimmed V and J ends, which lost 4 bases and 2 bases, there was a span of 14 bases. CDR3 sequence (DNA): TGTGCCAGCAGCTATACCCGGGCCGTAAACTATGGCTACACCTTC. It specifies CASSYTRAVNYGYTF.

This sequence joins TRBV10-2 and TRBJ1-6; D perhaps matches TRBD1 (5 bases). Germline assignment: CDR1 WSHSY and CDR2 SAAADI. V was trimmed by 0 bases and J by 10 bases, leaving 7 bases between them. The CDR3 sequence is 13 residues long. The CDR3 DNA sequence: TGCGCCAGCAGTGAGTCGGGGGAGTCACCCCTCCACTTT. This translates into CASSESGESPLHF.

V and J are TRBV2 and TRBJ1-5, with 7 bases that match TRBD1. V was clipped by 6 bases and J by 4 bases; unmatched bases: 6. The CDR3 runs to 14 residues. Looked up from germline, CDR1 is SNHLY and CDR2 is FYNNEI. The CDR3 is CASRARQGNQPQHF. As DNA, the CDR3 is TGTGCCAGCAGGGCCCGACAGGGTAATCAGCCCCAGCATTTT.